What follows are 28 T cell receptor beta chains derived from one specimen sequenced in a study of cytotoxic CD8 clonotypes in ibrutinib-treated CLL. Assay used: immunoSEQ multiplex PCR; TCRdb lists only in-frame clones, some missing. The table shows some 160,000 clones, with 81% occurring only once. The sequenced sample was PBMCs, obtained after 12 months of ibrutinib treatment. The source of these receptors is a human donor with chronic lymphocytic leukemia.

In this sample, this clone turned up a few times. This sequence joins TRBV7-2 and TRBJ2-2, with 7 bases lining up with TRBD2. Germline values: CDR1 SGHTA, CDR2 FQGNSA. The trim removed 2 bases at V and 5 bases at J, leaving 8 bases unmatched. The CDR3 runs 16 residues. The chain's CDR3 is CASSLTSARGTGELFF. For the CDR3, the DNA is TGTGCCAGCAGCTTAACTAGCGCCAGAGGGACCGGGGAGCTGTTTTTT.

This chain connects TRBV7-2 to TRBJ2-7; D is perhaps TRBD1 (6 bases). CDR1 is SGHTA, CDR2 FQGNSA, per germline. V dropped 1 base and J dropped 3 bases, with 16 bases sitting between them. The CDR3 spans 16 residues. The CDR3 sequence is CASSLDRAPSFYEQYF. The CDR3 nucleotides are TGTGCCAGCAGCTTAGACAGGGCTCCGAGTTTCTACGAGCAGTACTTC.

As for this clone: Other nucleotide sequences in the sample specify the same CDR3. V is TRBV6-1 and J is TRBJ1-4, with TRBD1 as a possible D gene (6 bases). Trimming removed 0 bases from V and 4 bases from J, with 12 bases in between. Germline CDR1 and CDR2: MNHNS and SASEGT. The CDR3 length is 16 residues. CDR3 bases: TGTGCCAGCAGTGAAGCTCAGCAGGGGTTTAATGAAAAACTGTTTTTT. The encoded protein is CASSEAQQGFNEKLFF.

In DNA form, the CDR3 reads TGTGCCAGCAGTTTCAGGGTTGGTGAAAAACTGTTTTTT. Its translation: CASSFRVGEKLFF. The V and J genes are TRBV27 and TRBJ1-4; tentative D call: TRBD1 (5 bases). Germline V gene sequence: CDR1 MNHEY, CDR2 SMNVEV (reference sequence). The CDR3 loop spans 13 amino acids. The V end lost 3 bases, the J end lost 7 bases, and 9 bases lay between the germline ends.

The sample holds a few counts of this clone. The V call is TRBV28, the J call TRBJ1-1; D is unresolved. The V end lost 6 bases, the J end lost 3 bases, and 8 bases lay between the germline ends. This CDR3 has 12 amino acids. Germline V CDR1 and CDR2: MDHEN, SYDVKM. CDR3 amino acids: CASRMLDTEAFF. In DNA, the CDR3 is TGTGCCAGCAGGATGTTGGACACTGAAGCTTTCTTT.

The rearrangement links TRBV14 to TRBJ2-5; 13 nucleotides agree with TRBD2. CDR3 size: 16 residues. Germline-derived CDR1 and CDR2 are SGHDN and FVKESK. V was clipped by 4 bases and J by 9 bases; unmatched bases: 11. The CDR3 region is CASSPRTSGGPGAQYF. The CDR3 bases are TGTGCCAGCAGCCCGCGGACTAGCGGGGGCCCGGGGGCCCAGTACTTC.

This clone was seen a single time. The chain has TRBV28 and TRBJ1-2; the D is unclear. The CDR3 has 15 amino acids. Per germline, CDR1 MDHEN and CDR2 SYDVKM. V dropped 8 bases and J dropped 0 bases, with 16 bases sitting between them. CDR3 in amino acids: CASPRALEANYGYTF. The CDR3 DNA follows: TGTGCCAGCCCGCGGGCCCTCGAAGCTAACTATGGCTACACCTTC.

The rearrangement links TRBV18 to TRBJ1-1; D is ambiguous. The CDR3 is 13 amino acids. CDR1 and CDR2 from the germline V gene are KGHSH and LQKENI. V was pared by 3 bases and J by 7 bases, with 12 bases between. CDR3 amino acids: CASSPRRPHEAFF. The CDR3 bases are TGTGCCAGCTCACCGCGGCGACCCCATGAAGCTTTCTTT.

The chain links TRBV7-3 to TRBJ2-5; possibly TRBD1 for D (5 bases). The CDR3 sequence is 13 residues long. Trimming removed 2 bases at V and 4 bases at J, with 8 bases between. Germline assignment: CDR1 SGHTA and CDR2 FQGTGA. In nucleotides, the CDR3 is TGTGCCAGCAGCTTAGGTACAGGAGAGACCCAGTACTTC. Translation gives CASSLGTGETQYF.

The chain employs TRBV13 and TRBJ2-7; D is uncertain. V shed 4 bases and J shed 4 bases, with 11 bases lying between them. The CDR3 consists of 13 residues. Germline V gene sequence: CDR1 PRHDT, CDR2 FYEKMQ (reference sequence). The CDR3 loop reads CASSSGIKYEQYF. In DNA form, the CDR3 reads TGTGCCAGCAGCTCCGGCATTAAGTACGAGCAGTACTTC.

The chain uses TRBV28 and TRBJ2-3; D possibly matches TRBD1 or TRBD2 (5 bases each). From germline, CDR1 is MDHEN and CDR2 SYDVKM. The CDR3 has 15 amino acids. The germline V and J ends were trimmed by 5 bases and 1 base, with 13 bases remaining between them. The CDR3 protein is CASSPPWGRTDTQYF. The CDR3 DNA sequence: TGTGCCAGCAGTCCCCCCTGGGGACGCACAGATACGCAGTATTTT.

The chain combines TRBV23-1 with TRBJ2-3; D might be TRBD2 (7 bases). TRBV23-1 is an ORF for which the function is uncertain. The CDR3 extends over 15 amino acids. V dropped 4 bases and J dropped 1 base, with 12 bases sitting between them. CDR3 region: CASSRGGNGTDTQYF. The DNA for the CDR3 is TGCGCCAGCAGTCGCGGGGGCAATGGCACAGATACGCAGTATTTT.

This chain connects TRBV6-5 to TRBJ2-7; D may be TRBD1 (6 bases). CDR3 length: 14 residues. Germline CDR1 and CDR2: MNHEY and SVGAGI. The germline V and J ends were trimmed by 1 base and 2 bases, with 9 bases remaining between them. For the CDR3, the DNA is TGTGCCAGCAGTTACTGGACAGATCCCTACGAGCAGTACTTC. Its protein is CASSYWTDPYEQYF.

The rearrangement uses TRBV7-6 and TRBJ2-7; weak D call: TRBD1 (5 bases). The germline CDR1 and CDR2 sequences are SGHVS and FNYEAQ. The CDR3 is 14 residues long. Deletions cut 4 bases from V and 2 bases from J, with 12 bases between. CDR3 loop: CASSSGGRAYEQYF. The CDR3 DNA sequence: TGTGCCAGCAGCTCAGGCGGCAGGGCCTACGAGCAGTACTTC. The variable domain in full, completed from reference TRBV7-6 and TRBJ2-7, reads GAGVSQSPRYKVTKRGQDVALRCDPISGHVSLYWYRQALGQGPEFLTYFNYEAQQDKSGLPNDRFSAERPEGSISTLTIQRTEQRDSAMYRCASSSGGRAYEQYFGPGTRLTVT.

On this clone itself: Distinct nucleotide sequences in the sample also encode this CDR3. The rearrangement uses TRBV28 and TRBJ2-6; 7 bases fit TRBD1. Germline CDR1 and CDR2: MDHEN and SYDVKM. V lost 5 bases, J lost 0 bases, and 4 bases stayed unmatched. The CDR3 has 16 amino acids. This CDR3 is CASSQDRRSGANVLTF. CDR3 nucleotide sequence: TGTGCCAGCAGTCAGGACAGGCGCTCTGGGGCCAACGTCCTGACTTTC. The whole variable domain, remainder taken from reference TRBV28 and TRBJ2-6, is DVKVTQSSRYLVKRTGEKVFLECVQDMDHENMFWYRQDPGLGLRLIYFSYDVKMKEKGDIPEGYSVSREKKERFSLILESASTNQTSMYLCASSQDRRSGANVLTFGAGSRLTVL.

This sequence joins TRBV13 and TRBJ1-2; D perhaps matches TRBD1 (5 bases). This CDR3 region has 19 residues. The germline V gene encodes CDR1 PRHDT and CDR2 FYEKMQ (reference sequence). Trimming pared 1 base from V and 2 bases from J, leaving 23 bases between. The CDR3: CASSLDVRFLSDKNYGYTF. The CDR3 nucleotides read TGTGCCAGCAGCTTAGATGTAAGGTTTCTCTCGGACAAAAACTATGGCTACACCTTC.

This clone showed up just a few times. The V call is TRBV9, the J call TRBJ1-2; D remains ambiguous. Germline V gene sequence: CDR1 SGDLS, CDR2 YYNGEE. The CDR3 loop spans 12 amino acids. Trimming stripped 4 bases from V and 3 bases from J, with 7 bases between. CDR3 sequence: CASSPPYYGYTF. In DNA, the CDR3 is TGTGCCAGCAGCCCCCCGTACTATGGCTACACCTTC.

The chain combines TRBV28 with TRBJ1-1, with 11 bases lining up with TRBD1. The CDR3 loop spans 13 amino acids. The V gene's germline CDR1 is MDHEN and CDR2 SYDVKM. J gave up 12 bases and V 8 bases, and 11 bases lay outside the gene matches. Written as DNA, the CDR3 is TGTGCCAGCTCCTGGACAGGGGGCGTGTCACCTTTCTTT. Its protein is CASSWTGGVSPFF.

The chain couples TRBV23-1 to TRBJ2-1; TRBD1 matches 9 bases. TRBV23-1 is recorded as an ORF, its role being uncertain. V lost 0 bases, J lost 5 bases, and 2 bases stayed unmatched. CDR3 size: 15 residues. CDR3 loop: CASSQSGTGNNEQFF. CDR3 sequence (DNA): TGCGCCAGCAGTCAATCCGGGACAGGGAACAATGAGCAGTTCTTC.

V is TRBV7-9 and J is TRBJ1-5; 7 bases agree with TRBD1. The V gene's germline CDR1 is SEHNR and CDR2 FQNEAQ (reference sequence). V dropped 1 base and J dropped 4; count of bases not matched to a gene: 7. The length of the CDR3 is 16 residues. CDR3 nucleotide sequence: TGTGCCAGCAGCTTAGTCGGGCAGGGGGATAATCAGCCCCAGCATTTT. Its translation: CASSLVGQGDNQPQHF.

For this clone: One end of the junction does not line up with germline, which may come from a read error. This chain uses TRBV19 with TRBJ1-1; D ambiguous. The CDR3 runs 11 residues. Looked up from germline, CDR1 is LNHDA and CDR2 is SQIVND (reference sequence). The CDR3 sequence is CASMSGLKFIF. DNA for the CDR3: TGTGCCAGTATGTCTGGGCTGAAGTTCATCTTT.

The rearrangement joins TRBV19 to TRBJ2-5; TRBD2 agrees at 7 bases. The V gene end was trimmed by 6 bases and the J gene end by 5 bases; junction bases not matched to a gene: 6. The CDR3 extends over 13 amino acids. In germline, CDR1 is LNHDA, CDR2 SQIVND (reference sequence). The CDR3 DNA sequence: TGTGCCAGTAGCCTGGGGGGGACGGAGACCCAGTACTTC. As protein: CASSLGGTETQYF.

V gene TRBV28 combines with J gene TRBJ1-2, with 8 bases that match TRBD1. V was pared by 8 bases and J by 1 base, with 9 bases of the junction left unmatched. Germline CDR1 and CDR2: MDHEN and SYDVKM. This CDR3 is 15 amino acids long. CDR3 region: CASFSDGQGNYGYTF. The CDR3 nucleotides are TGTGCCAGCTTTTCGGATGGACAGGGTAACTATGGCTACACCTTC.

This chain connects TRBV11-3 to TRBJ2-5; D gene unclear. From germline, CDR1 is SGHNT and CDR2 YENEEA. V lost 2 bases, J lost 2 bases, and 21 bases lay in between. This CDR3 comprises 18 residues. In DNA, the CDR3 is TGTGCCAGCAGCTTAAGGTATGGGGAAGATAGTGGACAAGAGACCCAGTACTTC. Translating it yields CASSLRYGEDSGQETQYF.

This chain links TRBV4-1 with TRBJ2-5; 9 bases map to TRBD2. V lost 1 base to trimming and J lost 5 bases; unmatched junction nucleotides: 8. CDR1 is MGHRA and CDR2 is YSYEKL in the germline V gene. The length of the CDR3 is 16 residues. The CDR3 DNA sequence: TGCGCCAGCAGCCAAGGGCGGGGGCTAGCGGGGGAGACCCAGTACTTC. Its protein is CASSQGRGLAGETQYF.

Remarks on this clone: The sample contains more than one DNA sequence encoding this CDR3. The genes are TRBV28 and TRBJ1-1; no reliable D call. CDR3 length equals 11 residues. Trimming took 7 bases from V and 1 from J, leaving 4 bases between them. Germline lookup yields CDR1 MDHEN and CDR2 SYDVKM. The CDR3 DNA reads as TGTGCCAGCATTCAGAACACTGAAGCTTTCTTT. Translated: CASIQNTEAFF.

V gene TRBV7-2 combines with J gene TRBJ2-7; TRBD2 matches at 11 bases. V shed 5 bases and J 7 bases; nucleotides not matched to a gene: 10. This CDR3 has 15 amino acids. CDR1 and CDR2 from the germline V gene are SGHTA and FQGNSA. This CDR3 reads CASSTGLAEAGEQYF. The CDR3 DNA reads TGTGCCAGCAGCACGGGACTAGCGGAGGCGGGGGAGCAGTACTTC.

This clone appeared a single time. The CDR3 region is CASSKGRTGAYEQYF. CDR3 sequence (DNA): TGTGCCAGCAGTAAAGGCAGGACCGGGGCTTACGAGCAGTACTTC. V is TRBV2 and J is TRBJ2-7, with D possibly called TRBD1 or TRBD2 (5 bases each). CDR1 is SNHLY and CDR2 is FYNNEI in the germline V gene. This CDR3 region has 15 residues. V dropped 5 bases and J dropped 4 bases, with 18 bases sitting between them.